This T cell receptor (beta chain) was captured in a study of T cell repertoires in cytomegalovirus infection. Germline CDR1 is LGHNA and CDR2 is YNFKEQ. V lost 0 bases to trimming and J lost 7 bases, with 13 bases between them. This CDR3 contains 15 residues. TCRdb itself ran the reads through MiXCR, one entry per CDR3 protein. The sample carries about 50,000 distinct CDR3 sequences, around a fifth recorded once. Comments on this clonotype: Its antigen is as yet unknown.

The starting material was CD8+ T cells from cultured PBMCs, obtained from culture after CMV antigen stimulation. The chain joins TRBV4-2 to TRBJ2-1; D perhaps matches TRBD1 (5 bases). This receptor was obtained from a human donor in good health (CMV status not recorded). Some clones in this sample may be carry-over from other donors' samples. This CDR3 reads CASSQEASTGNEQFF. The DNA for the CDR3 is TGTGCCAGCAGCCAAGAGGCTAGTACAGGTAATGAGCAGTTCTTC.